Listed below are T cell receptor beta chains from one sample, sequenced in a study of blood T cell repertoires in COVID-19. TCRdb's table, derived via immunoSEQ multiplex PCR, lists solely in-frame clones and lacks some. The sample lists under 300,000 clones, more than 75% seen once, with roughly 12% in the top ten. Sequenced sample: peripheral blood. Every receptor here comes from a man aged 80 or over with acute or convalescent COVID-19. The CDR3 runs from the conserved cysteine through the conserved F or W. The D gene is left open where the match is weak. Part of the rows lack a size; the others show once, few, many or a class for expanded clones.

>few|-|TRBJ1-4|TRBV7-8
CASSLMGATNEKLFF
TGTGCCAGCAGCTTAATGGGAGCAACTAATGAAAAACTGTTTTTT
>once|-|TRBJ2-5|TRBV5-1
CASSLVGGTTETQYF
TGCGCCAGCAGCTTGGTGGGGGGAACTACGGAGACCCAGTACTTC
>-|-|TRBJ1-5|TRBV24-1
CATSGWGGHQPQHF
TGTGCCACCAGTGGTTGGGGGGGGCATCAGCCCCAGCATTTT
>-|-|TRBJ1-2|TRBV25-1
CAPKGGGRYGYTF
TGTGCCCCCAAGGGGGGGGGACGATATGGCTACACCTTC
>-|TRBD2|TRBJ2-3|TRBV7-2
CASSKRALAGLTSTDTQYF
TGTGCCAGCAGCAAAAGGGCACTAGCGGGGCTCACGAGCACAGATACGCAGTATTTT
>-|TRBD1|TRBJ1-5|TRBV10-1
CASSGGQGQPQHF
TGCGCCAGCAGTGGGGGACAGGGACAGCCCCAGCATTTT
>-|TRBD1|TRBJ2-2|TRBV28
CASSLLGTANTGELFF
TGTGCCAGCAGTCTACTAGGGACAGCGAACACCGGGGAGCTGTTTTTT
>-|-|TRBJ1-4|TRBV5-6
CASSLGPGLEKLFF
TGTGCCAGCAGCTTGGGACCAGGGCTTGAAAAACTGTTTTTT
>-|TRBD2|TRBJ2-1|TRBV20-1
CSASGLAGLGNEQFF
TGCAGTGCTAGTGGACTAGCGGGACTAGGCAATGAGCAGTTCTTC
>-|-|TRBJ1-4|TRBV28
CASSFLARTAGQNEKLFF
TGTGCCAGCAGTTTCCTGGCCCGGACAGCGGGACAAAATGAAAAACTGTTTTTT
>-|TRBD2|TRBJ2-3|TRBV3-1/TRBV3-2
CASSQDLAGGRLLLNTQYF
TGTGCCAGCAGCCAAGATCTGGCGGGAGGGAGGTTGTTGTTGAATACGCAGTATTTT
>-|-|TRBJ2-2|TRBV13
CASSRGAGSNTGELFF
TGTGCCAGCAGCCGCGGGGCGGGATCCAACACCGGGGAGCTGTTTTTT
>-|TRBD2|TRBJ2-3|TRBV24-1
CATSDLSLAGGDTQYF
TGTGCCACCAGTGATTTGAGTCTAGCGGGAGGAGATACGCAGTATTTT
>-|-|TRBJ2-5|TRBV18
CASSPGSGGQETQYF
TGTGCCAGCTCACCAGGGTCCGGGGGACAAGAGACCCAGTACTTC
>-|-|TRBJ1-1|TRBV28
CASSPPPTGTEAFF
TGTGCCAGCAGTCCTCCGCCCACGGGCACTGAAGCTTTCTTT
>-|-|TRBJ1-3|TRBV5-1
CASSLAPGVGNTIYF
TGCGCCAGCAGCTTAGCCCCAGGGGTGGGAAACACCATATATTTT
>once|TRBD1|TRBJ2-1|TRBV4-2
CASSLPGQGINEQFF
TGTGCCAGCAGCCTACCGGGACAGGGGATTAATGAGCAGTTCTTC
>-|TRBD1|TRBJ1-1|TRBV28
CASSPPTGFEAFF
TGTGCCAGCAGTCCGCCGACAGGGTTTGAAGCTTTCTTT